This T cell receptor (beta chain) was recorded in a study of control samples from healthy donors and cancer patients. This CDR3 region has 16 residues. V lost 0 bases to trimming and J lost 2 bases, with 11 bases between them. From germline, CDR1 is SGHDT and CDR2 YYEEEE. Clones were sequenced by immunoSEQ multiplex PCR, and TCRdb holds only the in-frame ones, with some missing. The table shows about 70,000 clones, with roughly 93% occurring only once. This clone was seen a few times. This sequence joins TRBV5-6 and TRBJ1-4; possibly TRBD1 for D (6 bases). This clonotype was sampled from a woman in her thirties in good health. The source material was blood. CDR3 in DNA: TGTGCCAGCAGCTTGGAAGGGGGGCGGACTAATGAAAAACTGTTTTTT. Translation gives CASSLEGGRTNEKLFF.